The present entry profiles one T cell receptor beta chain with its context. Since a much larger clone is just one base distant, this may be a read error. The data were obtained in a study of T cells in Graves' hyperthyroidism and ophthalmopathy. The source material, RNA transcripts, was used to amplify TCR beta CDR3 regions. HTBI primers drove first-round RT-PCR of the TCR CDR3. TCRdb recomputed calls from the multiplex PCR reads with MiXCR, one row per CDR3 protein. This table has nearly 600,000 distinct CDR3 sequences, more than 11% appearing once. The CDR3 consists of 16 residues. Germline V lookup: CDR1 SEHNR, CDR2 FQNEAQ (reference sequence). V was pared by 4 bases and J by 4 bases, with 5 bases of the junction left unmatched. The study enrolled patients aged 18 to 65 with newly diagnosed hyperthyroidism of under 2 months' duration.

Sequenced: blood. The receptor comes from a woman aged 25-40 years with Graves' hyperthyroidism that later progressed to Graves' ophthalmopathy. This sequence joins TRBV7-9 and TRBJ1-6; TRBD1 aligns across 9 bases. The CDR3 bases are TGTGCCAGCAGCTCCGACAGGGGGTTTTATAATTCACCCCTCCACTTT. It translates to CASSSDRGFYNSPLHF.